The following is a T cell receptor (beta chain) sequence with its context. Reverse transcription of extracted RNA yielded cDNA, which provided the sequencing template. Measured with immunoSEQ multiplex PCR; TCRdb has only the in-frame clones, and not every one. The data contain around 150,000 clones, just over 65% of them singletons. The CDR3 extends over 11 amino acids. Germline V gene lookup returns CDR1 DFQATT and CDR2 SNEGSKA (reference sequence). Trimming shortened V by 6 bases and J by 4 bases, and 9 bases separated the two germline ends. The treatment: oral pan-JAK inhibitor, 5-10 mg twice daily. This entry comes from a study of CD8+ T cells in alopecia areata.

This material consisted of CD4+ T cells sorted from blood, taken at week 4, from a patient treated with tofacitinib. This TCR derives from a human donor with alopecia areata. The chain links TRBV20-1 to TRBJ1-2, with D hard to call. The CDR3 sequence: CSAADIYGYTF. The CDR3 coding sequence is TGCAGTGCGGCCGACATCTATGGCTACACCTTC.